The rows below give T cell receptor beta chains drawn from one sample of a study of sequential checkpoint blockade in melanoma. Libraries were prepared by immunoSEQ multiplex PCR; TCRdb keeps only in-frame clonotypes and omits some of them. Of about 21,000 clones listed, around 27% are singletons. The sample consisted of tumor tissue (inferred from file names), taken from a patient given nivolumab and ipilimumab in sequence. These receptors were taken from a human donor with melanoma. CDR3s include the opening cysteine and the closing phenylalanine or tryptophan. Each record gives: clone size, J gene, D gene, V gene, CDR3 protein, CDR3 DNA. The D gene is left open where the match is weak. For some rows the clone size is stated as once, few or many, or as a class when expanded; others skip it.

- | TRBJ1-1 | - | TRBV9 | CASSQYGSGAFF | TGTGCCAGCAGCCAGTACGGGTCTGGAGCTTTCTTT
few | TRBJ1-2 | TRBD1 | TRBV6-8 | CAISGQGTYGYTF | TGTGCCATCAGTGGACAGGGGACCTATGGCTACACCTTC
- | TRBJ1-2 | - | TRBV11-3 | CASSDDSLGDYGYTF | TGTGCCAGCAGCGACGACAGCCTTGGGGACTATGGCTACACCTTC
- | TRBJ2-1 | - | TRBV6-8 | CASSPFEENEQFF | TGTGCCAGCAGCCCTTTTGAGGAGAATGAGCAGTTCTTC
- | TRBJ2-2 | - | TRBV19 | CASSIGRGPNTGELFF | TGTGCCAGTAGTATAGGACGGGGGCCGAACACCGGGGAGCTGTTTTTT
few | TRBJ1-6 | - | TRBV30 | CAWDRERISSPLHF | TGTGCCTGGGATAGAGAGAGAATTTCCTCACCCCTCCACTTT
- | TRBJ2-7 | TRBD1 | TRBV28 | CASQSGTGGTWREVTYEQYF | TGTGCCAGTCAATCCGGGACAGGGGGAACATGGCGGGAGGTGACCTACGAGCAGTACTTC
few | TRBJ2-1 | TRBD1 | TRBV29-1 | CSSWTGTTYNEQFF | TGCAGCTCATGGACAGGGACGACCTACAATGAGCAGTTCTTC
- | TRBJ1-2 | - | TRBV2 | CASTSEPHVGYTF | TGTGCCAGTACCTCCGAACCCCATGTCGGCTACACCTTC
- | TRBJ2-7 | TRBD2 | TRBV9 | CASSEGLAGGNEQYF | TGTGCCAGCAGTGAGGGACTAGCGGGAGGAAACGAGCAGTACTTC
few | TRBJ2-7 | - | TRBV2 | CASSGPPSYEQYF | TGTGCCAGCAGTGGGCCCCCCTCCTACGAGCAGTACTTC
few | TRBJ2-1 | TRBD1 | TRBV6-8 | CASREDRVNEQFF | TGTGCCAGCAGGGAGGACAGGGTCAATGAGCAGTTCTTC
few | TRBJ1-5 | - | TRBV11-3 | CASSLGRQTDQPQHF | TGTGCCAGCAGCTTAGGACGACAGACGGATCAGCCCCAGCATTTT
- | TRBJ2-1 | - | TRBV30 | CAWSTKSSYNEQFF | TGTGCCTGGAGTACGAAGAGCTCCTACAATGAGCAGTTCTTC
once | TRBJ2-2 | TRBD2 | TRBV28 | CASSLAGGPSGELFF | TGTGCCAGCAGTTTAGCGGGGGGGCCCTCCGGGGAGCTGTTTTTT
- | TRBJ2-2 | - | TRBV11-3 | CASSRAGVDTGELFF | TGTGCCAGCAGCAGAGCCGGCGTCGACACCGGGGAGCTGTTTTTT
many | TRBJ2-1 | TRBD2 | TRBV27 | CASSFLLAGGPAYNEQFF | TGTGCCAGCAGTTTCCTACTAGCGGGGGGGCCCGCCTACAATGAGCAGTTCTTC
- | TRBJ2-7 | - | TRBV1 | CASSYGMDSNYEQYF | TGCGCCAGCAGCTATGGCATGGACAGCAACTACGAGCAGTACTTC
many | TRBJ1-1 | TRBD1 | TRBV11-3 | CASSKGQLNTEAFF | TGTGCCAGCAGCAAGGGACAGTTGAACACTGAAGCTTTCTTT
- | TRBJ1-4 | TRBD1 | TRBV18 | CASTEGARNEKLFF | TGTGCCAGCACGGAGGGGGCTAGGAATGAAAAACTGTTTTTT
once | TRBJ2-3 | - | TRBV5-1 | CASSLGGASTDTQYF | TGCGCCAGCAGCTTGGGCGGGGCTAGCACAGATACGCAGTATTTT
- | TRBJ2-7 | - | TRBV14 | CASSQVGYGYEQYF | TGTGCCAGCAGCCAAGTTGGTTACGGCTACGAGCAGTACTTC
many | TRBJ1-2 | - | TRBV7-6 | CASSGRVYSYGYTF | TGTGCCAGCAGCGGCAGGGTTTATAGCTATGGCTACACCTTC
few | TRBJ1-2 | TRBD1 | TRBV12-5 | CASYQGAYGYTF | TGTGCCAGCTATCAGGGGGCCTATGGCTACACCTTC
medium-sized | TRBJ2-7 | - | TRBV14 | CASSQMGGSYEQYF | TGTGCCAGCAGCCAAATGGGGGGCTCCTACGAGCAGTACTTC
- | TRBJ1-2 | TRBD1 | TRBV18 | CASSPGTDMEGYTF | TGTGCCAGCTCACCCGGGACAGACATGGAGGGCTACACCTTC
- | TRBJ2-7 | - | TRBV9 | CASRLFSYEQYF | TGTGCCAGCAGGCTCTTTTCTTACGAGCAGTACTTC
few | TRBJ1-2 | - | TRBV23-1 | CASSQSERRGLRGYTF | TGCGCCAGCAGTCAATCCGAGAGGAGGGGATTAAGGGGCTACACCTTC
few | TRBJ2-7 | TRBD2 | TRBV11-3 | CASSPSPSGSIEQYF | TGTGCCAGCAGCCCCTCCCCCAGCGGGAGCATCGAGCAGTACTTC
many | TRBJ1-1 | TRBD1 | TRBV6-8 | CASRPGGGTEAFF | TGTGCCAGCAGGCCAGGGGGTGGGACTGAAGCTTTCTTT
- | TRBJ2-5 | - | TRBV19 | CASSILDLETQYF | TGTGCCAGTAGTATCCTTGATCTTGAGACCCAGTACTTC
- | TRBJ1-3 | - | TRBV19 | CASSIGLISGNTIYF | TGTGCCAGTAGTATAGGGCTGATCTCTGGAAACACCATATATTTT
- | TRBJ2-7 | TRBD1 | TRBV19 | CASSTSNRGAYEQYF | TGTGCCAGTAGTACAAGCAACAGGGGGGCCTACGAGCAGTACTTC
- | TRBJ1-1 | - | TRBV28 | CASTTTGTEAFF | TGTGCCAGCACCACTACAGGTACTGAAGCTTTCTTT
- | TRBJ2-6 | - | TRBV11-3 | CASSLGATGANVLTF | TGTGCCAGCAGCCTAGGGGCGACAGGGGCCAACGTCCTGACTTTC
once | TRBJ2-5 | - | TRBV18 | CASSRRDIQETQYF | TGTGCCAGCTCGAGGCGGGACATTCAAGAGACCCAGTACTTC
- | TRBJ2-1 | - | TRBV30 | CAWSTANEQFF | TGTGCCTGGTCGACGGCGAATGAGCAGTTCTTC
- | TRBJ1-2 | - | TRBV6-7 | CASSYQGSYYGYTF | TGTGCCAGCAGTTACCAGGGCTCCTACTATGGCTACACCTTC
- | TRBJ2-1 | - | TRBV25-1 | CASSEYRGRNEQFF | TGTGCCAGCAGTGAATATCGGGGGAGGAATGAGCAGTTCTTC
- | TRBJ1-5 | TRBD1 | TRBV19 | CASSIATGGSQPQHF | TGTGCCAGTAGTATAGCCACAGGGGGCAGTCAGCCCCAGCATTTT